The entry that follows covers one T cell receptor beta chain sequence. The target antigen is unknown. This entry belongs to a study of shared clonotypes between healthy human individuals. Findings and limits, study-wide: Clonotype sharing among donors was thought likely to change with sequencing depth.

Sequencing was performed with immunoSEQ multiplex PCR; in TCRdb, only in-frame clones are kept and a portion is missing. The sample carries 230,000 or so clones, over 50% recorded once. The study separated CD4+ cells into CD45RA+ naive and CD45RA-negative memory subsets. With 5 bases removed from V and 3 bases from J, the gap between germline ends came to 13 bases. Germline V gives CDR1 MDHEN, CDR2 SYDVKM. CDR3 length: 14 residues. The chain recombines TRBV28 with TRBJ1-1; D may be TRBD1 (6 bases). Sequences were obtained from memory CD4+ T cells sorted from blood. Subset in this sample: CD45RA-negative fraction. The sequence was obtained from a young man in good health. CDR3 sequence (DNA): TGTGCCAGCAGTGTGACAGGTCGGGACACTGAAGCTTTCTTT. Translating it yields CASSVTGRDTEAFF.